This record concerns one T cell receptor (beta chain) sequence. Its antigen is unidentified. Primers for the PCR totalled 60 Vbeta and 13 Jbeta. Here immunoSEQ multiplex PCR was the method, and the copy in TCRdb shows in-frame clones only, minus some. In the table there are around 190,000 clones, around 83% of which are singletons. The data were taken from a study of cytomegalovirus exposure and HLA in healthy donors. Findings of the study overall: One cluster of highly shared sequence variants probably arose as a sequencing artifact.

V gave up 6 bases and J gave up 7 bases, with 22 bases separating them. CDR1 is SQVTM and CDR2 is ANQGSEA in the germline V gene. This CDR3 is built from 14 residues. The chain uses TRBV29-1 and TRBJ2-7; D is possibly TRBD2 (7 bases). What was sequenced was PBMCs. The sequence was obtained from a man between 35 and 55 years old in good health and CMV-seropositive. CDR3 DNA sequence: TGCAGCGTGAGCGTGACCGGGGGGCTGGGGGAGCAGTACTTC. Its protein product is CSVSVTGGLGEQYF.